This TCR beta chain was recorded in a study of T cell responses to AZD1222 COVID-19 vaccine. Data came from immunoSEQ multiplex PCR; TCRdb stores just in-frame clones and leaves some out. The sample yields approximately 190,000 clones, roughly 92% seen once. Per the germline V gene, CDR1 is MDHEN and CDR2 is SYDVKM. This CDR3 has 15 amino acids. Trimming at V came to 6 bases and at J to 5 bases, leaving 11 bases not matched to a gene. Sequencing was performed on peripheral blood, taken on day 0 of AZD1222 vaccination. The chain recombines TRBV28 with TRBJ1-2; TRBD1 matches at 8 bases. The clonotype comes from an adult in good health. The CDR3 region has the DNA TGTGCCAGCAGATACCCAGGGGGCAAAAGTTATGGCTACACCTTC. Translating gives CASRYPGGKSYGYTF.